Here is one TCR beta chain with its context. This sample stems from a study of T-cell reconstitution after alpha-beta-depleted transplantation in children. TCRbeta library construction was performed incorporating unique molecular identifiers. One entry per CDR3 protein, called by TCRdb with MiXCR from the PCR reads. This sample has around 700,000 distinct CDR3 sequences; about an eighth occur once, and the top ten carry 0.65% to 0.9%. This clonotype originated in a girl between 2 and 10 years old with congenital amegakaryocytic thrombocytopenia, due to receive a stem cell transplant. The starting material was PBMCs, obtained before TCRalphabeta/CD19-depleted stem cell transplant.

For the CDR3, the DNA is TGTGCCAGCAGACCCCCGGGACTAAACACAGATACGCAGTATTTT. It yields the protein CASRPPGLNTDTQYF. The chain uses TRBV11-2 and TRBJ2-3; TRBD2 matches at 7 bases. Germline CDR1 is SGHAT and CDR2 is FQNNGV. CDR3 length equals 15 residues. The V gene end was trimmed by 6 bases and the J gene end by 2 bases; junction bases not matched to a gene: 8.